Listed here are 13 T cell receptor beta chains from one sample, sequenced in a study of T cells in Graves' hyperthyroidism and ophthalmopathy. Amplification yielded TCR beta CDR3 regions, with RNA transcripts as the source. HTBI primers were used for first-round RT-PCR of the TCR CDR3. Via MiXCR, TCRdb re-called the multiplex PCR reads, giving one row per CDR3 protein. The data hold 650,000 to 750,000 distinct CDR3 sequences, with approximately 15% observed a single time. The sequenced material came from blood. The receptors were sampled from a woman aged 18-29 years with Graves' hyperthyroidism.

This clonotype was recorded at least ten times. The V gene is TRBV18, the J gene TRBJ1-1; a possible D gene is TRBD1 (5 bases). The CDR3 totals 18 residues. CDR1 KGHSH and CDR2 LQKENI come from the germline V gene. The germline V and J ends were trimmed by 2 bases and 2 bases, with 21 bases remaining between them. The CDR3 sequence: CASSPTRDGRSFNTEAFF. In nucleotides, the CDR3 is TGTGCCAGCTCACCAACAAGGGACGGAAGAAGCTTCAACACTGAAGCTTTCTTT.

This clonotype has a count of ten or more. The chain joins TRBV12-3 or TRBV12-4 to TRBJ2-1; possibly TRBD2 for D (5 bases). This CDR3 is 15 amino acids long. Between the trimmed V and J ends, which lost 6 bases and 5 bases, there was a span of 17 bases. This CDR3 reads CASSPRGAINNEQFF. The DNA of the CDR3 is TGTGCCAGCAGCCCTCGGGGAGCAATCAACAATGAGCAGTTCTTC.

This clonotype occurred a few times. The V gene is TRBV6-1, the J gene TRBJ1-5; 8 bases are a match to TRBD1. This CDR3 is built from 17 residues. V was pared by 5 bases and J by 0 bases, with 9 bases of the junction left unmatched. Germline V CDR1 and CDR2: MNHNS, SASEGT. Here the CDR3 reads CASSLTAGGYSNQPQHF. The CDR3 DNA reads as TGTGCCAGCAGTTTGACCGCAGGGGGCTATAGCAATCAGCCCCAGCATTTT.

The sample holds a few counts of this clonotype. CDR3 DNA sequence: TGTGCCAGCAGCTTATATCCGGGACCTCTGACTAGCGGGAGACCCGGGGAGCTGTTTTTT. Protein sequence: CASSLYPGPLTSGRPGELFF. V and J are TRBV11-2 and TRBJ2-2, with 12 positions matching TRBD2. Germline V gene sequence: CDR1 SGHAT, CDR2 FQNNGV. This CDR3 is built from 20 residues. J lost 6 bases, V lost 2 bases, and 16 bases had no gene match.

This clonotype was seen ten or more times. The gene calls are TRBV20-1 and TRBJ2-5; possibly TRBD2 for D (5 bases). V was clipped by 0 bases and J by 0 bases, with 14 bases between them. The CDR3 has 16 amino acids. Germline loops: CDR1 DFQATT, CDR2 SNEGSKA (reference sequence). The CDR3 sequence: CSARDPSRTDQETQYF. CDR3 in DNA: TGCAGTGCTAGAGACCCGTCGCGGACTGACCAAGAGACCCAGTACTTC.

This clonotype was counted at least ten times. The J gene is TRBJ2-7, the V gene TRBV20-1; 7 bases line up with TRBD2. This CDR3 has 16 residues. V gave up 2 bases and J gave up 3 bases; unmatched junction bases: 13. CDR1 is DFQATT, CDR2 SNEGSKA, per germline (reference sequence). As DNA, the CDR3 is TGCAGTGCTAGATCTTTGGGAGGGACTCCTTACTACGAGCAGTACTTC. Translated: CSARSLGGTPYYEQYF.

The table lists this clonotype with a few counts. This sequence joins TRBV20-1 and TRBJ2-6; 7 nucleotides match TRBD1. This CDR3 has 18 amino acids. V was pared by 0 bases and J by 3 bases, with 11 bases of the junction left unmatched. From germline, CDR1 is DFQATT and CDR2 SNEGSKA (reference sequence). The CDR3 loop is CSARDPHRGLVGANVLTF. CDR3 in DNA: TGCAGTGCTAGAGATCCCCACAGGGGATTGGTTGGGGCCAACGTCCTGACTTTC.

The chain recombines TRBV7-9 with TRBJ2-1; D is perhaps TRBD2 (6 bases). The CDR3 runs to 18 residues. Germline lookup yields CDR1 SEHNR and CDR2 FQNEAQ (reference sequence). V was pared by 5 bases and J by 4 bases, with 24 bases between. The CDR3 region is CASSPSDLAFYGYNEQFF. CDR3 nucleotide sequence: TGTGCCAGCAGCCCTAGCGACTTAGCGTTTTACGGGTACAATGAGCAGTTCTTC. Drawing the rest from reference TRBV7-9 and TRBJ2-1, the complete variable domain is DTGVSQNPRHKITKRGQNVTFRCDPISEHNRLYWYRQTLGQGPEFLTYFQNEAQLEKSRLLSDRFSAERPKGSFSTLEIQRTEQGDSAMYLCASSPSDLAFYGYNEQFFGPGTRLTVL.

V and J are TRBV19 and TRBJ2-1; D not certain. V lost 6 bases, J lost 0 bases, and 9 bases lay in between. Looked up from germline, CDR1 is LNHDA and CDR2 is SQIVND (reference sequence). This CDR3 spans 14 amino acids. The CDR3 spells CASSGYSSYNEQFF. The CDR3 region has the DNA TGTGCCAGTAGCGGTTATAGCTCCTACAATGAGCAGTTCTTC.

Worth noting for this clonotype: A much larger clone differs by one base, so this may be a read error. This rearrangement joins TRBV20-1 to TRBJ2-2; tentative D call: TRBD1 (5 bases). V was trimmed by 2 bases and J by 4 bases, leaving 11 bases between them. The CDR3 totals 14 residues. Looked up from germline, CDR1 is DFQATT and CDR2 is SNEGSKA (reference sequence). CDR3 in DNA: TGCAGTGCTAGAAGACAGCCGGCCACCGGGGAGCTGTTTTTT. It codes for CSARRQPATGELFF.

J is TRBJ2-7 and V is TRBV20-1, with 11 bases matching TRBD2. The germline V gene encodes CDR1 DFQATT and CDR2 SNEGSKA (reference sequence). The CDR3 contains 17 residues. Trimming took 0 bases from V and 2 from J; bases not matched to a gene: 9. The CDR3 reads CSARDLRTSGSTYEQYF. DNA for the CDR3: TGCAGTGCTAGAGACCTAAGGACTAGCGGGTCCACCTACGAGCAGTACTTC.

This clonotype was seen repeatedly, ten times or more. The chain has TRBV20-1 and TRBJ2-1; D unclear. V lost 3 bases, J lost 8 bases, and 8 bases lay in between. This CDR3 contains 11 residues. Germline V gives CDR1 DFQATT, CDR2 SNEGSKA (reference sequence). CDR3 nucleotides: TGCAGTGCTAGTTTCCTGGATGAGCAGTTCTTC. It translates to CSASFLDEQFF.

The chain carries TRBV30 and TRBJ1-6; D ambiguous. CDR1 and CDR2 from the germline V gene are GTSNPN and SVGIG (reference sequence). Trimming pared 8 bases from V and 4 bases from J, leaving 12 bases between. The CDR3 totals 13 residues. CDR3 bases: TGTGCCGGAGGACTGCAATATAATTCACCCCTCCACTTT. It yields the protein CAGGLQYNSPLHF.